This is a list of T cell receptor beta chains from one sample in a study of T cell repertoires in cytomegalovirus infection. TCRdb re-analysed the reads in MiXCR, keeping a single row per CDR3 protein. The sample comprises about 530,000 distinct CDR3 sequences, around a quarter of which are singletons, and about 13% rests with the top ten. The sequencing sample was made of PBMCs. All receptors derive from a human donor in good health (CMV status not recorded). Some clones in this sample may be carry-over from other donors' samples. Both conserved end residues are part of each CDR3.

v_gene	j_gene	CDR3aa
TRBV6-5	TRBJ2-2	CASSYSLPEDTGELFF
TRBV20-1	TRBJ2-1	CSARDLWGNEQFF
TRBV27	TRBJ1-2	CASKRVQGLNYGYTF
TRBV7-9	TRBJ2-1	CAGSVAAYNEQFF
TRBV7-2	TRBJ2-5	CASSLRRLAGLGTQYF
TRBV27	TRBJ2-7	CATRTGLYEQYF
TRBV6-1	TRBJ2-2	CASSSLPGQGVGELFF
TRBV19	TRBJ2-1	CASSVGLETEQFF
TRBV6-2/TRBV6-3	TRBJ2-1	CASKLPGLAGNNEQFF
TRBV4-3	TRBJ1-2	CASSPARTYGYTF
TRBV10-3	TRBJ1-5	CAISESRGQGFGNQPQHF
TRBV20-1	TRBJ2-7	CSARNRDQARGKPYEQYF
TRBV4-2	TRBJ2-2	CASSQESHTGELFF
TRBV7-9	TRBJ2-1	CASSARGSEYNEQFF
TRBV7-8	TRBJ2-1	CASSWTGWGEQFF
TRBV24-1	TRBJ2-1	CATSDFLDSGEQFF
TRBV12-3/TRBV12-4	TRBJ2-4	CASRTAGGANIQYF
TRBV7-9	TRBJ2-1	CASSPGLAGGLHEQFF
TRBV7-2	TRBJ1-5	CASSLGDREFQPQHF
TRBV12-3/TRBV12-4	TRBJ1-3	CASSFKTMGQGLRNTIYF
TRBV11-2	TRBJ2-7	CASSLFRAGAYEQYF
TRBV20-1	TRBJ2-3	CSAVGGTQYF
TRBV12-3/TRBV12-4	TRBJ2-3	CASSLRRGRLAQYF
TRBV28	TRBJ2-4	CASALGAKNIQYF
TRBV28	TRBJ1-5	CASSSNLLGSNQPQHF
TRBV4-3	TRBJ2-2	CASSRGPGHTGELFF